Listed below are T cell receptor beta chains from one sample, sequenced in a study of blood T cells in healthy people across ages. TCRdb re-called the 5' RACE reads with MiXCR, one entry per CDR3 protein. Of hundreds of thousands of distinct CDR3 sequences in the sample, around 49% are singletons; the top ten hold 25% to 35%. Sequencing was done on a sample of blood. Receptors originate from a woman between 55 and 75 years old in good health. Both conserved end residues are part of each CDR3. Each record gives: J gene, V gene, clone size, D gene, CDR3 DNA, CDR3 protein. D genes are given only for firm matches. The size field is filled for only some rows; it gives once, few, many or a size class.

>TRBJ2-5|TRBV5-6|few|.
TGTGCCAGCAGCAAGCGCCTTCGGGACGCTGAAGAGACCCAGTACTTC
CASSKRLRDAEETQYF
>TRBJ1-2|TRBV30|.|.
TGTGCCTGGAGTACAGAAAACTATGGCTACACCTTC
CAWSTENYGYTF
>TRBJ1-1|TRBV27|few|.
TGTGCCAGCAAGGCGTTCAAGGGGGTGAAGGGCACTGAAGCTTTCTTT
CASKAFKGVKGTEAFF
>TRBJ1-5|TRBV20-1|few|.
TGCTCCCCTTCCTTAGGCAATCAGCCCCAGCATTTT
CSPSLGNQPQHF
>TRBJ1-2|TRBV20-1|.|TRBD1
TGCAGTGCTAGTATCTCGGGACAGGGGGCGCTGGGCTACACCTTC
CSASISGQGALGYTF
>TRBJ1-2|TRBV29-1|few|.
TGCAGCGTTACAGAGGGGACCTCCAACTATGGCTACACCTTC
CSVTEGTSNYGYTF
>TRBJ2-5|TRBV6-2/TRBV6-3|few|.
TGTGCCAGCAGGGGTACGGGAAAAGAGACCCAGTACTTC
CASRGTGKETQYF
>TRBJ2-5|TRBV7-3|.|TRBD2
TGTGCCAGCAGCCCCGGACTAGCGGGAGGGACCCAGTACTTC
CASSPGLAGGTQYF
>TRBJ2-1|TRBV12-3/TRBV12-4|few|TRBD2
TGTGCCAGCAGTTTAGCACTAGCGGGAGAGGGTGAGCAGTTCTTC
CASSLALAGEGEQFF
>TRBJ2-5|TRBV11-3|.|.
TGTGCCAGCAGCCGTGGACTAAACCAAGAGACCCAGTACTTC
CASSRGLNQETQYF
>TRBJ1-1|TRBV20-1|.|.
TGCAGTGCTAGCATCCAGGGGAGGGACACTGAAGTTTTCTTT
CSASIQGRDTEVFF
>TRBJ1-2|TRBV14|.|.
TGTGCCAGCAGCCAAGATCAAAGAGGGGCCTATGGCTACACCTTC
CASSQDQRGAYGYTF
>TRBJ2-7|TRBV4-1|.|TRBD2
TGCGCCAGCGCCCGGACTAGCGGGAGGGCTTACGAGCAGTACTTC
CASARTSGRAYEQYF
>TRBJ2-6|TRBV6-1|.|.
TGTGCCAACAGTGAAAGTCAGGGGGGGGCCAACGTCCTGACTTTC
CANSESQGGANVLTF
>TRBJ2-2|TRBV28|few|.
TGTGCCAGCAGTTTAGCTCGGACGGCGAACACCGGGGAGCTGTTTTTT
CASSLARTANTGELFF
>TRBJ1-1|TRBV29-1|.|.
TGCAGCGCTTACCCTGGCCCGAACACTGAAGCTTTCTTT
CSAYPGPNTEAFF
>TRBJ1-2|TRBV20-1|once|TRBD1
TGCAGTGGAGGGACAGCCCCCGTCGGAGACTATGGCTACACCTTC
CSGGTAPVGDYGYTF
>TRBJ2-1|TRBV6-1|.|TRBD1
TGTGCCAGCAGTGCGGCAGGGGGCTACAATGAGCAGTTCTTC
CASSAAGGYNEQFF
>TRBJ2-5|TRBV5-1|.|.
TGCGCCAGCAGCTTGTACGGCCCGGAGACCCAGTACTTC
CASSLYGPETQYF
>TRBJ2-5|TRBV29-1|.|TRBD1
TGCAGCGGGTTCACAGGGGGCATTTGGGAGACCCAGTACTTC
CSGFTGGIWETQYF
>TRBJ2-3|TRBV20-1|.|TRBD2
TGCAGTGCTAGTGATAGCGGGAGAGCCACAGATACGCAGTATTTT
CSASDSGRATDTQYF
>TRBJ2-5|TRBV4-3|few|.
TGCGCCAGCAGCCAAGATAGACTAGGGCAAGAGACCCAGTACTTC
CASSQDRLGQETQYF
>TRBJ2-6|TRBV20-1|.|TRBD2
TGCAGTGCTAGACGGGAGGCCGGGGCCAACGTCCTGACTTTC
CSARREAGANVLTF
>TRBJ2-7|TRBV6-6|once|.
TGTGCCAGCAGTAACCGGGACCACTCCTACGAGCAGTACTTC
CASSNRDHSYEQYF
>TRBJ2-1|TRBV7-2|few|.
TGTGCCAGCAGTACGTCTTTCCTACAGAATGAGCAGTTCTTC
CASSTSFLQNEQFF
>TRBJ2-2|TRBV7-9|.|.
TGTGCCAGCAGCTTCCAGGGTGGCGGGGAGCTGTTTTTT
CASSFQGGGELFF
>TRBJ2-7|TRBV5-1|many|.
TGCGCCAGCAGCTCCTACCTGACAGGAGCCTACGAGCAGTACTTC
CASSSYLTGAYEQYF
>TRBJ2-3|TRBV20-1|many|.
TGCAGTGCGCAGGACAGTAGGATTTTAGATACGCAGTATTTT
CSAQDSRILDTQYF
>TRBJ2-7|TRBV4-2|.|.
TGTGCCAGCAGCCAGGGACCGCTTACCTACGAGCAGTACTTC
CASSQGPLTYEQYF
>TRBJ2-1|TRBV6-1|.|TRBD2
TGTGCCAGCAGGCTACTTTTTAGCGGGAGAAACAATGAGCAGTTCTTC
CASRLLFSGRNNEQFF
>TRBJ2-1|TRBV7-9|.|TRBD2
TGTGCCAGCAGCTTTCTGGCGGGAGGCGGAGATGAGCAGTTCTTC
CASSFLAGGGDEQFF
>TRBJ2-3|TRBV7-6|few|TRBD2
TGTGCCAGCAGCCCGGGACTAGCGGGAGATCTAGATACGCAGTATTTT
CASSPGLAGDLDTQYF
>TRBJ2-4|TRBV7-6|.|TRBD1
TGTGCCAGCAGCTTAGCGGGACAGGGGAGGGAGCAGTACTTC
CASSLAGQGREQYF
>TRBJ2-1|TRBV29-1|once|TRBD1
TGCAGCGCCTACAGGGGCGACAATGAGCAGTTCTTC
CSAYRGDNEQFF
>TRBJ2-5|TRBV7-2|once|.
TGTGCCAGCAGCTTAGGTTACGGCCGAAAAGAGACCCAGTACTTC
CASSLGYGRKETQYF
>TRBJ2-5|TRBV2|.|.
TGTGCCAGCAGACCCCTAGCGCCTTGGCAGTACTTC
CASRPLAPWQYF
>TRBJ2-3|TRBV7-9|few|.
TGTGCCAGCAGCTTATTGGGCGGCAGCACAGATACGCAGTATTTT
CASSLLGGSTDTQYF
>TRBJ2-7|TRBV27|.|TRBD2
TGTGCCAGCAGCCCAAGGACTAGCCCTAGCCGGCGGTACGAGCAGTACTTC
CASSPRTSPSRRYEQYF
>TRBJ2-2|TRBV5-1|.|.
TGCGCCAGTAGCTTGGTTTGGGAGAACACCGGGGAGCTGTTTTTT
CASSLVWENTGELFF
>TRBJ1-1|TRBV29-1|.|.
TGCAGCGTTGTAGCTGCAACAGGGAACACTGAAGCTTTCTTT
CSVVAATGNTEAFF
>TRBJ2-7|TRBV4-2|many|.
TGTGCCAGCAGCCAAGATCGCGGGGGCGTACCTCCGCGTGAGCAGTACTTC
CASSQDRGGVPPREQYF
>TRBJ2-5|TRBV7-9|.|.
TGTGCCAGCAGCTTATACTATTCCCTGCAAGAGACCCAGTACTTC
CASSLYYSLQETQYF
>TRBJ2-1|TRBV25-1|.|.
TGTGCCAGCAGTGGGAGTTACACCCCGGAACACAATGAGCAGTTCTTC
CASSGSYTPEHNEQFF
>TRBJ2-7|TRBV20-1|.|.
TGCAGTGCTAGAGACCCGGGCCTTAGCTCCTACGAGCAGTACTTC
CSARDPGLSSYEQYF
>TRBJ2-7|TRBV21-1|.|.
TGTGCCAGCAGCAACCCGGGCGGCGCGGGCGCACCGAGCTCCTACAATGAGCAGTACTTC
CASSNPGGAGAPSSYNEQYF
>TRBJ2-7|TRBV5-1|.|TRBD2
TGCGCCAGCAGCCAGACTAGCAAGGGCTACGAGCAGTACTTC
CASSQTSKGYEQYF
>TRBJ2-1|TRBV20-1|once|TRBD2
TGCAGTGCGCCAACCCCTAGCGGTCATGAGCAGTTCTTC
CSAPTPSGHEQFF
>TRBJ2-3|TRBV2|.|.
TGTGCCGCATTAAGGGGTCCTAGCACAGATACGCAGTATTTT
CAALRGPSTDTQYF
>TRBJ2-2|TRBV7-2|.|.
TGTACCAGCAGCTTAGAAGGACATTATCGGGACACCGGGGAGCTGTTTTTT
CTSSLEGHYRDTGELFF
>TRBJ1-2|TRBV6-1|.|.
TGTGCCAGCAGTGTATCTTATGGCTACACCTTC
CASSVSYGYTF
>TRBJ2-5|TRBV29-1|many|TRBD1
TGCAGCCAATTGGGACAGGGCGGGACCCAGTACTTC
CSQLGQGGTQYF